The source of this TCR beta chain is a study of neoadjuvant anti-PD-1 for oral cavity cancer. Method: immunoSEQ multiplex PCR; TCRdb's copy keeps in-frame clones and lacks some. Of tens of thousands of clones listed, around four fifths are singletons. Between the trimmed V and J ends, which lost 6 bases and 11 bases, there was a span of 14 bases. The CDR3 is 11 residues long. Germline CDR1 SGDLS, CDR2 YYNGEE. The receptor comes from a person aged 35-80 years with oral cavity squamous cell carcinoma. The source was PBMCs, collected before nivolumab (anti-PD-1) treatment. V and J are TRBV9 and TRBJ1-1; D unclear. For the CDR3, the DNA is TGTGCCAGCAAGGGAAGGACGAGCGCTTTCTTT. Its protein product is CASKGRTSAFF. The complete variable domain, with remaining parts taken from reference TRBV9 and TRBJ1-1, reads DSGVTQTPKHLITATGQRVTLRCSPRSGDLSVYWYQQSLDQGLQFLIQYYNGEERAKGNILERFSAQQFPDLHSELNLSSLELGDSALYFCASKGRTSAFFGQGTRLTVV.